This T cell receptor beta chain derives from a study of shared clonotypes between healthy human individuals. The CDR3 sequence is 11 residues long. Germline CDR1 is MDHEN and CDR2 is SYDVKM. The germline V and J ends were trimmed by 3 bases and 6 bases, with 2 bases remaining between them. Naive CD8 cells were CD45RO-negative, positively selected for CCR7, excluding terminally differentiated effector memory CD45RA+ cells. This table comes from immunoSEQ multiplex PCR, and its TCRdb copy is limited to in-frame clones, with some not included. The sample lists millions of clones, 85% to 95% occurring once. This clone has more than one count but fewer than ten. The sample has other DNA sequences that encode this CDR3 too.

The chain combines TRBV28 with TRBJ2-2; D is unclear. Sequencing was done on a sample of naive CD8+ T cells from PBMCs. The sequence came from a young man in good health. Some clones in this sample may be carry-over from other donors' samples. DNA of the CDR3: TGTGCCAGCAGTTTCTCCGGGGAGCTGTTTTTT. It is translated as CASSFSGELFF.